A single sample is the source of the 22 T cell receptor beta chains below, sequenced in a study of blood T cell repertoires in COVID-19. Only in-frame clones appear in the TCRdb table, and some are missing; sequencing was by immunoSEQ multiplex PCR. This sample has around 130,000 clones; about four fifths occur once, and the top ten carry 9.5% to 15%. Sequences were obtained from peripheral blood. The receptors originated from a human donor in a cohort sampled during active COVID-19.

This clone has just a few counts. This rearrangement joins TRBV6-5 to TRBJ2-7, with TRBD1 as a possible D gene (6 bases). CDR1 and CDR2 (germline): MNHEY, SVGAGI. The CDR3 runs to 15 residues. The V end was cut by 9 bases, the J end by 6 bases, with 24 bases between. In nucleotides, the CDR3 is TGTGCCAGTGGGGTCGACCCGCAAACAGGGATCGAGCAGTACTTC. This codes for CASGVDPQTGIEQYF.

The genes are TRBV21-1 and TRBJ2-6; TRBD1 was called by the table and not checked on the DNA. TRBV21-1 is flagged as a pseudogene. The CDR3 runs to 17 residues. CDR3: CASSKVVQGAGANVLTF. For the CDR3, the DNA is TGTGCCAGCAGCAAAGTGGTACAGGGGGCGGGGGCCAACGTCCTGACTTTC.

The chain recombines TRBV2 with TRBJ1-2; 10 bases agree with TRBD1. Per the germline V gene, CDR1 is SNHLY and CDR2 is FYNNEI. With 5 bases clipped from V and 7 bases from J, the junction kept 16 bases outside the gene matches. The CDR3 is 17 residues long. CDR3 protein: CASSRGGQGSSPGGYTF. The CDR3 region has the DNA TGTGCCAGCAGTCGCGGGGGACAGGGGAGTTCGCCTGGTGGCTACACCTTC.

This chain links TRBV25-1 with TRBJ2-7, with TRBD1 as a possible D gene (6 bases). The CDR3 loop spans 11 amino acids. Germline CDR1 is MGHDK and CDR2 is SYGVNS. Trimming left V 5 bases short and J 6 bases short, with 8 bases between. CDR3 sequence: CASSTGLEQYF. In DNA, the CDR3 is TGTGCCAGCAGTACAGGGCTCGAGCAGTACTTC.

V gene TRBV7-8 combines with J gene TRBJ2-5; D uncertain. Trimming took 1 base from V and 7 from J, leaving 13 bases between them. The germline CDR1 and CDR2 sequences are SGHVS and FQNEAQ. The CDR3 runs 14 residues. CDR3 sequence (DNA): TGTGCCAGCAGCTTAGTGTCAAGCATCGGGACCCAGTACTTC. It encodes CASSLVSSIGTQYF.

The V call is TRBV5-4, the J call TRBJ2-5; TRBD2 aligns across 8 bases. From germline, CDR1 is SGHNT and CDR2 YYREEE (reference sequence). The CDR3 is 14 amino acids. Trimming took 3 bases from V and 5 from J; bases not matched to a gene: 6. CDR3 DNA: TGTGCCAGCAGCTCCCCGGCGGGGGGCGAGACCCAGTACTTC. Its translation is CASSSPAGGETQYF.

This clone was observed once. V and J are TRBV21-1 and TRBJ2-5; the table's D call, TRBD1, was not checked against the DNA. TRBV21-1 is reported as a pseudogene. The CDR3 consists of 16 residues. CDR3 bases: TGTGCCAGCAGCCTTCGCACGGGACAAATTGTGGAGACCCAGTACTTC. Translated, it gives CASSLRTGQIVETQYF.

The chain has TRBV14 and TRBJ1-1; D is unresolved. Germline CDR1 SGHDN, CDR2 FVKESK. This CDR3 is built from 12 residues. The V gene lost 4 bases and the J gene lost 1 base, with 4 bases spanning the gap. CDR3 DNA: TGTGCCAGCAGCCGAGGGAACACTGAAGCTTTCTTT. Its protein is CASSRGNTEAFF.

The chain carries TRBV6-5 and TRBJ2-1; a weak D match, TRBD1 (6 bases). Trimming pared 4 bases from V and 0 bases from J, leaving 10 bases between. Looked up from germline, CDR1 is MNHEY and CDR2 is SVGAGI. The CDR3 extends over 15 amino acids. In nucleotides, the CDR3 is TGTGCCAGCAGTTCGGACAGAGTCTCCTACAATGAGCAGTTCTTC. Translated: CASSSDRVSYNEQFF.

V usage is TRBV25-1 and J usage is TRBJ2-7; TRBD2 might be the D (6 bases). V was clipped by 0 bases and J by 7 bases, with 13 bases between them. The CDR3 sequence is 14 residues long. CDR1 and CDR2 from the germline V gene are MGHDK and SYGVNS. Written as DNA, the CDR3 is TGTGCCAGCAGTGAATACGGAGGGGTGGGAGAGCAGTACTTC. It encodes CASSEYGGVGEQYF.

This rearrangement joins TRBV23-1 to TRBJ1-4; unclear D gene. TRBV23-1 is labeled an ORF, and its function is uncertain. This CDR3 comprises 13 residues. Trimming shortened V by 4 bases and J by 7 bases, and 10 bases separated the two germline ends. CDR3 sequence reads: CASSRRVVEKLFF. DNA of the CDR3: TGCGCCAGCAGTCGACGGGTCGTTGAAAAACTGTTTTTT.

This clone has only one observation. The same CDR3 also results from other DNA sequences found in this sample. This chain connects TRBV18 to TRBJ1-1; D is unresolved. The CDR3 is 13 residues long. CDR1 and CDR2 from the germline V gene are KGHSH and LQKENI. Trimming left V 2 bases short and J 1 base short, with 5 bases between. The CDR3 reads CASSPGQNTEAFF. CDR3 DNA sequence: TGTGCCAGCTCACCAGGGCAGAACACTGAAGCTTTCTTT.

This chain joins TRBV9 and TRBJ2-1, with D possibly matching TRBD2 (5 bases). V lost 0 bases and J 0 bases, leaving 10 bases between the germline ends. The germline CDR1 and CDR2 sequences are SGDLS and YYNGEE. CDR3 length: 16 amino acids. The CDR3 coding sequence is TGTGCCAGCAGCGTAGCTACGGGGAGCTCCTACAATGAGCAGTTCTTC. Encoded protein: CASSVATGSSYNEQFF.

This sequence joins TRBV6-2 or TRBV6-3 and TRBJ1-2; 7 nucleotides align to TRBD1. This CDR3 is 16 amino acids long. With 2 bases clipped from V and 1 base from J, the junction kept 7 bases outside the gene matches. CDR1 is MNHEY, CDR2 SVGEGT, per germline. CDR3 coding DNA: TGTGCCAGCAGTTACCCTCGGGACAGAAATAACTATGGCTACACCTTC. Encoded protein: CASSYPRDRNNYGYTF.

The gene calls are TRBV2 and TRBJ2-5, with 10 positions matching TRBD2. After removal of 8 bases from V and 7 bases from J, the junction contained 13 bases not matched to a gene. The CDR3 sequence is 15 residues long. CDR1 and CDR2 (germline): SNHLY, FYNNEI. DNA for the CDR3: TGTGCCAGCCGGAACCCTAGCGGGGGACATCCGACCCAGTACTTC. Protein: CASRNPSGGHPTQYF.

The chain links TRBV29-1 to TRBJ2-7, with a tentative D call TRBD2 (6 bases). V dropped 6 bases and J dropped 3 bases, with 18 bases sitting between them. Looked up from germline, CDR1 is SQVTM and CDR2 is ANQGSEA. This CDR3 has 14 amino acids. The CDR3 bases are TGCAGCGTCAAGCCCGGGACCGGGAGCTACGAGCAGTACTTC. Protein: CSVKPGTGSYEQYF.

V is TRBV3-1 (or the pseudogene TRBV3-2) and J is TRBJ2-1; 8 bases align to TRBD1. V lost 3 bases to trimming and J lost 6 bases; unmatched junction nucleotides: 4. This CDR3 has 14 amino acids. Germline V gives CDR1 LGHDT, CDR2 YNNKEL (reference sequence). The CDR3 DNA follows: TGTGCCAGCAGCCATGAACAGGGGGTCAATGAGCAGTTCTTC. Protein product: CASSHEQGVNEQFF.

The chain couples TRBV9 to TRBJ2-7; D is possibly TRBD1 (5 bases). The CDR3 runs 14 residues. Per the germline V gene, CDR1 is SGDLS and CDR2 is YYNGEE. With 2 bases removed from V and 0 bases from J, the gap between germline ends came to 9 bases. CDR3 sequence: CASSVGRDSYEQYF. CDR3 nucleotides: TGTGCCAGCAGCGTCGGCAGGGACTCCTACGAGCAGTACTTC. The variable domain in full, completed from reference TRBV9 and TRBJ2-7, reads DSGVTQTPKHLITATGQRVTLRCSPRSGDLSVYWYQQSLDQGLQFLIQYYNGEERAKGNILERFSAQQFPDLHSELNLSSLELGDSALYFCASSVGRDSYEQYFGPGTRLTVT.

This clone was counted ten times or more. The chain carries TRBV2 and TRBJ2-7; the match to TRBD1 covers 11 bases. CDR1 and CDR2 from the germline V gene are SNHLY and FYNNEI. This CDR3 spans 14 amino acids. After removal of 7 bases from V and 3 bases from J, the junction contained 5 bases not matched to a gene. CDR3 DNA: TGTGCCAGCACCCCGGGACAGGGGGGCTACGAGCAGTACTTC. Translation: CASTPGQGGYEQYF.

This chain uses TRBV29-1 with TRBJ2-3; D might be TRBD1 (7 bases). CDR1 SQVTM and CDR2 ANQGSEA come from the germline V gene. V was clipped by 0 bases and J by 3 bases, with 13 bases between them. This CDR3 region has 15 residues. The CDR3 here is CSVEDNRGGTDTQYF. The DNA for the CDR3 is TGCAGCGTTGAAGATAACAGGGGAGGAACAGATACGCAGTATTTT.

Here the CDR3 DNA reads TGTGCCTGGAGTTATCGAGCACAAGAGACCCAGTACTTC. Amino acids: CAWSYRAQETQYF. The chain combines TRBV30 with TRBJ2-5; no reliable D call. CDR1 GTSNPN and CDR2 SVGIG come from the germline V gene (reference sequence). This CDR3 comprises 13 residues. Trimming pared 2 bases from V and 2 bases from J, leaving 9 bases between. Using reference TRBV30 and TRBJ2-5 for the parts outside the CDR3, the full variable domain is SQTIHQWPATLVQPVGSPLSLECTVEGTSNPNLYWYRQAAGRGLQLLFYSVGIGQISSEVPQNLSASRPQDRQFILSSKKLLLSDSGFYLCAWSYRAQETQYFGPGTRLLVL.

The chain uses TRBV7-2 and TRBJ2-3, with D uncertain. Trimming took off 5 bases at V and 4 bases at J, with 4 bases between the two ends. Germline CDR1 is SGHTA and CDR2 is FQGNSA. The CDR3 totals 11 residues. The CDR3 is CASSPADTQYF. CDR3 DNA: TGTGCCAGCAGCCCCGCAGATACGCAGTATTTT.